The 14 T cell receptor beta chains in this list originate from one sample, sequenced in a study of T-cell reconstitution after alpha-beta-depleted transplantation in children. The TCRbeta library was prepared with unique molecular identifiers. A single record per CDR3 protein comes from TCRdb applying MiXCR to the PCR reads. Of 400,000 to 500,000 distinct CDR3 sequences in the sample, about 11% were seen once. Sequencing used PBMCs from the stem cell graft donor, obtained from the stem cell graft. The source of these receptors is a human donor who donated a stem cell graft to a child with acute myeloid leukemia.

In its sample, this clonotype was seen a few times. J is TRBJ2-5 and V is TRBV7-3; D call uncertain. Trimming left V 0 bases short and J 6 bases short, with 8 bases between. Germline-derived CDR1 and CDR2 are SGHTA and FQGTGA. This CDR3 contains 13 residues. The CDR3 sequence is CASSLTESKTQYF. The CDR3 DNA reads as TGTGCCAGCAGCTTAACGGAGAGTAAGACCCAGTACTTC.

This clonotype was detected many times. The J gene is TRBJ2-3, the V gene TRBV9; D is unresolved. CDR1 is SGDLS, CDR2 YYNGEE, per germline. Trimming left V 2 bases short and J 5 bases short, with 9 bases between. CDR3 length: 13 residues. The CDR3 nucleotides read TGTGCCAGCAGCGTCCAGAACTTAGATACGCAGTATTTT. The encoded protein is CASSVQNLDTQYF.

CDR3 residues: CASSPEGDRGLQTQYF. CDR3 DNA sequence: TGTGCCAGCAGTCCGGAGGGGGACAGGGGTCTTCAGACCCAGTACTTC. V and J are TRBV25-1 and TRBJ2-5, with 10 bases aligning to TRBD1. J lost 6 bases, V lost 5 bases, and 12 bases had no gene match. Germline V lookup: CDR1 MGHDK, CDR2 SYGVNS. CDR3 length equals 16 residues.

V is TRBV5-1 and J is TRBJ2-5, with D unresolved. The germline V gene encodes CDR1 SGHRS and CDR2 YFSETQ. V lost 5 bases and J 2 bases, leaving 10 bases between the germline ends. This CDR3 region has 13 residues. CDR3 sequence: CASSRSEQETQYF. The CDR3 bases are TGCGCCAGCAGTAGAAGCGAACAAGAGACCCAGTACTTC.

V and J are TRBV5-1 and TRBJ2-3, with unresolved D. In germline, CDR1 is SGHRS, CDR2 YFSETQ. CDR3 length: 13 amino acids. The germline V and J ends were trimmed by 2 bases and 2 bases, with 6 bases remaining between them. CDR3 residues: CASSFDSTDTQYF. The CDR3, as DNA: TGCGCCAGCAGCTTTGACTCCACAGATACGCAGTATTTT.

Many counts were recorded for this clonotype. The chain recombines TRBV29-1 with TRBJ2-4; 11 bases map to TRBD2. J was trimmed by 0 bases and V by 5 bases; bases with no gene match: 3. The length of the CDR3 is 15 residues. Germline V gene data show CDR1 as SQVTM and CDR2 as ANQGSEA. Here the CDR3 reads CSVNGLAGAKNIQYF. The CDR3 region has the DNA TGCAGCGTTAACGGACTAGCGGGAGCCAAAAACATTCAGTACTTC.

This clonotype was seen only a few times. V is TRBV6-6 and J is TRBJ1-6; unclear D gene. This CDR3 comprises 12 residues. Germline V gene data show CDR1 as MNHNY and CDR2 as SVGAGI (reference sequence). V was trimmed by 10 bases and J by 7 bases, leaving 11 bases between them. The CDR3, as DNA: TGTGCCACCTCGCTAGCCAATTCACCCCTCCACTTT. This encodes CATSLANSPLHF.

This clonotype has only a few counts. The chain uses TRBV9 and TRBJ2-2; perhaps D is TRBD1 or TRBD2 (5 bases each). V lost 0 bases, J lost 4 bases, and 7 bases lay in between. CDR1 and CDR2 from the germline V gene are SGDLS and YYNGEE. CDR3 length: 14 amino acids. For the CDR3, the DNA is TGTGCCAGCAGCGTAGACGGGGCCACCGGGGAGCTGTTTTTT. Protein: CASSVDGATGELFF.

As concerns this clonotype: The junction does not match germline at one end; this may be a read error. The rearrangement links TRBV10-3 to TRBJ2-1; weak D call: TRBD2 (5 bases). CDR3 length: 14 residues. CDR1 is ENHRY and CDR2 is SYGVKD in the germline V gene. The CDR3 sequence is CAISGKAEGSSSSF. CDR3 bases: TGTGCCATCAGTGGGAAAGCCGAGGGATCTAGCTCGAGTTTC.

The table lists this clonotype with a few counts. The rearrangement joins TRBV27 to TRBJ1-2; 8 positions agree with TRBD1. Looked up from germline, CDR1 is MNHEY and CDR2 is SMNVEV (reference sequence). V lost 5 bases to trimming and J lost 8 bases; unmatched junction nucleotides: 7. The CDR3 length is 13 residues. DNA of the CDR3: TGTGCCAGCAGTCAGGGGGCGCTGCAAGGCTACACCTTC. Its translation is CASSQGALQGYTF.

The CDR3 is CASSQTEGAYGYTF. The CDR3 DNA reads TGCGCCAGCAGCCAAACGGAGGGGGCGTATGGCTACACCTTC. V gene TRBV4-1 combines with J gene TRBJ1-2; 7 bases line up with TRBD1. V lost 2 bases, J lost 5 bases, and 5 bases stayed unmatched. Germline V gene lookup returns CDR1 MGHRA and CDR2 YSYEKL. The CDR3 is 14 amino acids.

V usage is TRBV7-2 and J usage is TRBJ2-2; no firm D call. In germline, CDR1 is SGHTA, CDR2 FQGNSA. The CDR3 loop spans 15 amino acids. V gave up 6 bases and J gave up 0 bases, with 11 bases separating them. CDR3 nucleotides: TGTGCCAGCAGGACGATCTCCTCGAACACCGGGGAGCTGTTTTTT. Its translation: CASRTISSNTGELFF.

The V gene is TRBV20-1, the J gene TRBJ2-3; 13 nucleotides line up with TRBD2. Trimming cost V 0 bases and J 8 bases; bases outside gene matches: 5. The CDR3 extends over 15 amino acids. Looked up from germline, CDR1 is DFQATT and CDR2 is SNEGSKA (reference sequence). The CDR3 DNA follows: TGCAGTGCTAGAGATAGGACTAGCGGGAGTGGTACGCAGTATTTT. Translated, it gives CSARDRTSGSGTQYF.

Only a few counts were recorded for this clonotype. The CDR3 sequence is CASKESGTGGWNYGYTF. Here the CDR3 DNA reads TGTGCCAGCAAGGAGTCCGGGACAGGGGGCTGGAACTATGGCTACACCTTC. The chain uses TRBV6-1 and TRBJ1-2; 12 bases fit TRBD1. After removal of 7 bases from V and 2 bases from J, the junction contained 11 bases not matched to a gene. The CDR3 loop spans 17 amino acids. Germline V gene lookup returns CDR1 MNHNS and CDR2 SASEGT.